The clone carrying this TCR beta chain has just a few counts. Its matching antigen is unknown. The library targeted TCRbeta and was prepared with unique molecular identifiers. MiXCR was run by TCRdb on the PCR reads, yielding one entry per CDR3 protein. The repertoire holds 250,000 to 400,000 distinct CDR3 sequences, more than 20% seen once, with approximately 9.9% in the top ten. The sample belongs to a study of T-cell reconstitution after alpha-beta-depleted transplantation in children. Study-wide results and caveats: Most T-cell counts and diversity one year after the transplant came from T cells that were newly produced. Expanded graft clones numbering several hundred reportedly gave rise to alpha-beta T cells about two months after transplant.

Germline trimming cut 1 base from V and 1 base from J; bases unmatched to any gene: 5. The CDR3 is 15 residues long. Germline values: CDR1 DFQATT, CDR2 SNEGSKA (reference sequence). The clonotype was recovered from a male patient aged 5 to 17 who had a stem cell transplant for acute lymphoblastic leukemia, so the T cells may come from the graft donor. This chain connects TRBV20-1 to TRBJ2-3, with TRBD2 matching 7 bases. The sample in question was PBMCs, mostly from graft donor cells, obtained 180 days after TCRalphabeta/CD19-depleted stem cell transplant. The CDR3 bases are TGCAGTGCTAGAGCGCGGGAGTCGGGCACAGATACGCAGTATTTT. It specifies CSARARESGTDTQYF.